This is a list of T cell receptor beta chains from one sample in a study of lymphopenia after photon versus proton radiotherapy. TCRdb's table, derived via immunoSEQ multiplex PCR, lists solely in-frame clones and lacks some. The repertoire holds about 50,000 clones, with over 70% as singletons. Sequencing was performed on peripheral blood, taken from a patient treated with photon-based radiotherapy. These receptors originate from a man between 45 and 60 years old with gastric cancer. The CDR3 runs from the conserved cysteine through the conserved F or W. D genes are given only for firm matches. Some rows have no size entry. The others give once, few or many, or a class for an expanded clone.

D gene,clone size,V gene,J gene,CDR3 DNA,CDR3 protein
TRBD1,NA,TRBV5-4,TRBJ1-2,TGTGCCAGCAGCCAAACAGGGGGGGCTAACTATGGCTACACCTTC,CASSQTGGANYGYTF
NA,NA,TRBV2,TRBJ2-4,TGTGCCAGCAGTGAGGGGGTTCTAGCCAAAAACATTCAGTACTTC,CASSEGVLAKNIQYF
NA,once,TRBV11-2,TRBJ2-3,TGTGCCAGCAGCTTGGCCCGGCTCCCAGATACGCAGTATTTT,CASSLARLPDTQYF
NA,NA,TRBV6-5,TRBJ1-1,TGTGCCAGCAGTTATGGTGGTATGGGTGAAGCTTTCTTT,CASSYGGMGEAFF
NA,few,TRBV28,TRBJ2-7,TGTGCCAGCAGTTTGGGGGCAGGGCGATCCGAGCAGTACTTC,CASSLGAGRSEQYF
TRBD2,NA,TRBV11-2,TRBJ2-5,TGTGCCAGCAGCCCAGGACTAGCGGGAGGGCCGTGGGAGACCCAGTACTTC,CASSPGLAGGPWETQYF
NA,few,TRBV5-4,TRBJ2-7,TGTGCCAGCAGCACTGATGGGACGAGGTACGAGCAGTACTTC,CASSTDGTRYEQYF
TRBD2,NA,TRBV7-2,TRBJ2-2,TGTGCCAGCAGCCCCACTAGCGGGACGGGCACCGGGGAGCTGTTTTTT,CASSPTSGTGTGELFF
TRBD1,NA,TRBV27,TRBJ2-2,TGTGCCAGCAGTACCACAGGGGGCGCTCCCGGGGAGCTGTTTTTT,CASSTTGGAPGELFF
NA,NA,TRBV19,TRBJ2-1,TGTGCCAGTAGTATCGGAACTAGCCACGGTGAGCAGTTCTTC,CASSIGTSHGEQFF
NA,NA,TRBV4-1,TRBJ1-2,TGCGCCAGCAGCCAGCCGCCTCGGGGGGACTATGGCTACACCTTC,CASSQPPRGDYGYTF
NA,NA,TRBV27,TRBJ2-7,TGTGCCAGCAGTTGGGGCAACAACTACGAGCAGTACTTC,CASSWGNNYEQYF
NA,NA,TRBV27,TRBJ1-1,TGTGCCAGCAGTTTATCGATACAGCGCACTGAAGCTTTCTTT,CASSLSIQRTEAFF
TRBD2,NA,TRBV4-2,TRBJ2-3,TGTGCCAGCAGCCAAGATCTTCTTGGACTAGCGGGAGGCTCAGATACGCAGTATTTT,CASSQDLLGLAGGSDTQYF
NA,NA,TRBV7-9,TRBJ2-2,TGTGCCAGCAGCTTAGGTCTTTCGACAGGACCAACCGGGGAGCTGTTTTTT,CASSLGLSTGPTGELFF
NA,NA,TRBV19,TRBJ1-5,TGTGCCAGTACATCCCGAGGAAATCAGCCCCAGCATTTT,CASTSRGNQPQHF
TRBD1,once,TRBV9,TRBJ2-5,TGTGCCAGCAGCGTAGACAGGGGGGTTCAAGAGACCCAGTACTTC,CASSVDRGVQETQYF
NA,NA,TRBV2,TRBJ2-7,TGTGCCAGCAGTGGACAGTACTACGAGCAGTACTTC,CASSGQYYEQYF
TRBD2,NA,TRBV6-6,TRBJ2-7,TGTGCCAGCAGTTACGTGTCTAGCGGGAGAGACGAGCAGTACTTC,CASSYVSSGRDEQYF
TRBD1,NA,TRBV11-2,TRBJ1-1,TGTGCCAGCAGCTTAGATAGCGGGACAGGAACTGAAGCTTTCTTT,CASSLDSGTGTEAFF
TRBD2,few,TRBV9,TRBJ2-1,TGTGCCAGCAGCGTCCGGGACTACTCCTACAATGAGCAGTTCTTC,CASSVRDYSYNEQFF
NA,NA,TRBV6-6,TRBJ2-7,TGTGCCAGCAGTGGGCGGGACGGCCCCTACGAGCAGTACTTC,CASSGRDGPYEQYF
TRBD2,NA,TRBV2,TRBJ2-5,TGTGCCAGCAGTGCCAGCGGGAGGGCATCAGAGACCCAGTACTTC,CASSASGRASETQYF
TRBD2,NA,TRBV18,TRBJ2-3,TGTGCCAGCTCACCAAGGACTAGCGGCACAGATACGCAGTATTTT,CASSPRTSGTDTQYF
TRBD2,NA,TRBV5-4,TRBJ2-2,TGTGCCAGCAGCTCCGGGACTAGCGGGAGGGGGCGAACCGGGGAGCTGTTTTTT,CASSSGTSGRGRTGELFF
TRBD2,once,TRBV2,TRBJ2-1,TGTGCCAGCAGTGAAGGCCTAGCGGGACGTCTCGATGAGCAGTTCTTC,CASSEGLAGRLDEQFF
NA,NA,TRBV30,TRBJ1-3,TGTGCCTGGGCACGACTTAGCTCTGGAAACACCATATATTTT,CAWARLSSGNTIYF
NA,NA,TRBV19,TRBJ1-2,TGTGCCAGTAGTATACAGGGGTACAGCTATGGCTACACCTTC,CASSIQGYSYGYTF
TRBD2,NA,TRBV14,TRBJ2-2,TGTGCCAGCAGCCAAGTGACTAGCGGGATTATTGCCGGGGAGCTGTTTTTT,CASSQVTSGIIAGELFF
NA,once,TRBV7-6,TRBJ1-3,TGTGCCAGCAGCTTAAATAGGGGAAACACCATATATTTT,CASSLNRGNTIYF
NA,NA,TRBV25-1,TRBJ2-7,TGTGCCAGCAGCCCCTCCTCCTACGAGCAGTACTTC,CASSPSSYEQYF
NA,NA,TRBV5-6,TRBJ1-4,TGTGCCAGCAGCTTGTGGGAGTATGAAAAACTGTTTTTT,CASSLWEYEKLFF
NA,NA,TRBV18,TRBJ1-1,TGTGCCAGCTCGCGCAGCCGGGACATGGAAGCTTTCTTT,CASSRSRDMEAFF
TRBD1,NA,TRBV6-5,TRBJ1-4,TGTGCCAGCAGACGACCGGGACAGGGTTATGAAAAACTGTTTTTT,CASRRPGQGYEKLFF